A selection of T cell receptor beta chains follows, all from one sample in a study of CXCR3-negative and CXCR3-positive naive CD8 T cells. From the 5' RACE reads, TCRdb lists one entry per CDR3 protein and no DNA. The sample's table shows some 130,000 distinct CDR3 sequences. The sequenced sample consisted of naive CXCR3- CD8+ T cells from blood. These receptors were obtained from a human donor in good health. Some clones in this sample may be carry-over from other donors' samples. Both conserved end residues are part of each CDR3.

v_gene,len,j_gene,CDR3aa
TRBV20-1,15,TRBJ2-1,CSARDLLGPYNEQFF
TRBV6-2/TRBV6-3,15,TRBJ2-1,CASSYPGAGSNEQFF
TRBV20-1,14,TRBJ2-7,CSARIRQGGYEQYF
TRBV29-1,13,TRBJ2-1,CSVDHRSYNEQFF
TRBV29-1,15,TRBJ2-1,CSVPSGAFLYNEQFF
TRBV14,14,TRBJ2-7,CASSHSTGGYEQHF
TRBV29-1,13,TRBJ2-7,CSVAGTGKYEQYF
TRBV7-3,15,TRBJ2-5,CASSLGLGQQETQYF
TRBV12-3/TRBV12-4,13,TRBJ2-3,CASSSIHTDTQYF
TRBV28,16,TRBJ2-6,CASSNIYPSGANVLTF
TRBV28,13,TRBJ2-7,CASLTGQGGEQYF
TRBV10-1,17,TRBJ1-5,CASSDFPGQGINQPQHF
TRBV12-3/TRBV12-4,16,TRBJ2-3,CASSPGLAESTDTQYF
TRBV5-4,15,TRBJ2-7,CASSSTSGRIYEQYF
TRBV28,13,TRBJ2-7,CASSLKANYEQYF
TRBV28,15,TRBJ2-2,CASSPGTGKSGELFF
TRBV7-9,15,TRBJ2-5,CASSTKRGARETQYF